This T cell receptor (beta chain) was observed in a study of CD8 T cells in ankylosing spondylitis. Study findings and constraints: Characteristic of ankylosing spondylitis blood, it appeared, was a TCR beta motif comprising several highly homologous variants. Peripheral blood samples showed relatively rare disease-linked clones, and these clones were CD8+. Earlier reports found some motif variants in synovial fluid and blood in reactive arthritis. Reported data indicate significant enrichment of disease-linked clones within matched ankylosing spondylitis synovial fluid.

As for this clonotype: Its matching antigen is unknown.

Quantitative barcoded 5'-RACE was used to prepare TCR beta libraries. Via MiXCR, TCRdb re-called the 5' RACE reads, giving one row per CDR3 protein. The sample lists more than 400,000 distinct CDR3 sequences; over 4% were seen once. The V end was cut by 3 bases, the J end by 1 base, with 7 bases between. The germline V gene has CDR1 DFQATT and CDR2 SNEGSKA (reference sequence). CDR3 length: 14 residues. The source material was blood, either unsorted or a sorted T cell fraction (not recorded which). The TCR sequence derives from a male donor with ankylosing spondylitis. The chain carries TRBV20-1 and TRBJ2-6, with TRBD1 as a possible D gene (5 bases). The CDR3 protein is CSARGPSGANVLTF. The DNA of the CDR3 is TGCAGTGCTAGGGGGCCATCTGGGGCCAACGTCCTGACTTTC.